These 17 T cell receptor beta chains share one sample of origin, sequenced in a study of blood T cell repertoires in COVID-19 (dated by TCRdb to between 2020 and 2021). Library generation was performed with the immunoSEQ multiplex PCR assay. Drawn from immuneACCESS, this table holds only the in-frame rearrangements with V and J called that TCRdb kept. Clones are partly lost; checked studies trace under half to an unresolved V gene and leave the rest unexplained. This sample comprises a few hundred thousand clones, 85% to 90% of them detected only once. The ten most abundant clones make up around 0.92% of the sample. Sequencing used PBMCs or T cells enriched from blood (not recorded which). These receptor sequences come from a woman in her twenties or thirties who had been exposed to COVID-19.

This clone was detected a few times. The chain has TRBV6-5 and TRBJ1-3, with TRBD1 as a possible D gene (6 bases). V lost 10 bases and J 0 bases, leaving 13 bases between the germline ends. In germline, CDR1 is MNHEY, CDR2 SVGAGI. This CDR3 is 14 amino acids long. DNA of the CDR3: TGTGCCACCTTTACAGGGATCTCTGGAAACACCATATATTTT. Its translation: CATFTGISGNTIYF.

This clone was seen only once. The V call is TRBV19, the J call TRBJ2-7, with TRBD2 matching 7 bases. CDR1 is LNHDA and CDR2 is SQIVND in the germline V gene (reference sequence). V lost 5 bases to trimming and J lost 0 bases; unmatched junction nucleotides: 10. The CDR3 has 16 residues. The DNA for the CDR3 is TGTGCCAGTAGTCCTTGGACTAGGTTGAGCTCCTACGAGCAGTACTTC. Translating gives CASSPWTRLSSYEQYF.

V usage is TRBV2 and J usage is TRBJ2-7; the D is unclear. Germline lookup yields CDR1 SNHLY and CDR2 FYNNEI. This CDR3 region has 16 residues. Trimming shortened V by 1 base and J by 3 bases, and 16 bases separated the two germline ends. DNA of the CDR3: TGTGCCAGCAGTGAAGGTCCCGTTTCGGTCGGCTACGAGCAGTACTTC. Translated: CASSEGPVSVGYEQYF.

The J gene is TRBJ2-1, the V gene TRBV18; maybe TRBD2 (5 bases). Germline CDR1 and CDR2: KGHSH and LQKENI. V was trimmed by 3 bases and J by 4 bases, leaving 16 bases between them. CDR3 length: 16 residues. The CDR3 loop is CASSPGDLAPYNEQFF. The CDR3, as DNA: TGTGCCAGCTCACCCGGGGATCTGGCGCCTTACAATGAGCAGTTCTTC.

The J gene is TRBJ2-6, the V gene TRBV18; TRBD1 might be the D (7 bases). Per the germline V gene, CDR1 is KGHSH and CDR2 is LQKENI. V gave up 6 bases and J gave up 1 base, with 37 bases separating them. The CDR3 loop spans 24 amino acids. The DNA of the CDR3 is TGTGCCAGCTCGTCCCTCTTCCTACAGGGGCCCTCTCAGGGACTGTCTTCTGGGGCCAACGTCCTGACTTTC. This gives the protein CASSSLFLQGPSQGLSSGANVLTF.

V and J are TRBV7-9 and TRBJ2-7; D gene ambiguous. Germline CDR1 SEHNR, CDR2 FQNEAQ (reference sequence). The CDR3 is 13 residues long. V lost 8 bases and J 0 bases, leaving 11 bases between the germline ends. CDR3 in DNA: TGTGCCAGCTCGGGTCCGAGCTCCTACGAGCAGTACTTC. This gives the protein CASSGPSSYEQYF.

This chain links TRBV6-5 with TRBJ1-2; D ambiguous. The CDR3 length is 14 residues. Trimming stripped 6 bases from V and 5 bases from J, with 16 bases between. CDR1 and CDR2 from the germline V gene are MNHEY and SVGAGI. CDR3 coding DNA: TGTGCCAGCAGCTCCCCCCAGACAACTTATGGCTACACCTTC. This encodes CASSSPQTTYGYTF.

V is TRBV28 and J is TRBJ2-7, with 7 bases lining up with TRBD2. Trimming cost V 8 bases and J 3 bases; bases outside gene matches: 7. This CDR3 comprises 13 residues. Germline CDR1 and CDR2: MDHEN and SYDVKM. The CDR3 is CASFREGSYEQYF. The CDR3 DNA sequence: TGTGCCAGCTTCAGGGAGGGAAGCTACGAGCAGTACTTC.

V and J are TRBV7-2 and TRBJ2-3, with D possibly being TRBD2 (6 bases). Looked up from germline, CDR1 is SGHTA and CDR2 is FQGNSA. This CDR3 has 15 residues. V lost 5 bases, J lost 2 bases, and 14 bases lay in between. The CDR3 spells CASSPLAVLTDTQYF. The CDR3 DNA reads TGTGCCAGCAGCCCCTTAGCGGTTCTCACAGATACGCAGTATTTT.

The chain employs TRBV11-2 and TRBJ1-2; 8 nucleotides line up with TRBD1. Germline values: CDR1 SGHAT, CDR2 FQNNGV. Trimming took 5 bases from V and 2 from J; bases not matched to a gene: 10. The CDR3 has 16 amino acids. This CDR3 is CASSPLTGVGNYGYTF. In DNA form, the CDR3 reads TGTGCCAGCAGCCCCCTGACAGGGGTCGGGAACTATGGCTACACCTTC.

The chain joins TRBV27 to TRBJ1-6; possible D gene TRBD1, 6 bases. Germline assignment: CDR1 MNHEY and CDR2 SMNVEV (reference sequence). The CDR3 has 14 amino acids. Trimming removed 4 bases from V and 10 bases from J, with 14 bases in between. CDR3 sequence reads: CASSYKTGLSPLHF. The CDR3 nucleotides read TGTGCCAGCAGTTATAAAACAGGGTTGTCACCCCTCCACTTT.

The chain joins TRBV10-2 to TRBJ1-2, with D unresolved. Trimming left V 0 bases short and J 0 bases short, with 17 bases between. There are 18 residues in the CDR3. Germline V CDR1 and CDR2: WSHSY, SAAADI. In DNA form, the CDR3 reads TGCGCCAGCAGTGAGTCGTCTTTGTCCAGGTCCGCTAACTATGGCTACACCTTC. Translation gives CASSESSLSRSANYGYTF.

This clone was counted a single time. The chain is built from TRBV6-2 or TRBV6-3 and TRBJ2-7; 8 nucleotides agree with TRBD1. Germline CDR1 and CDR2: MNHEY and SVGEGT. V was clipped by 5 bases and J by 7 bases; unmatched bases: 10. CDR3 length: 14 amino acids. The CDR3: CASSDRGGPSEQYF. The CDR3 DNA follows: TGTGCCAGCAGTGACAGGGGTGGCCCCAGTGAGCAGTACTTC.

The chain employs TRBV2 and TRBJ1-5, with TRBD1 identical over 7 bases. Germline V CDR1 and CDR2: SNHLY, FYNNEI. There are 13 residues in the CDR3. Trimming at V came to 10 bases and at J to 3 bases, leaving 6 bases not matched to a gene. CDR3 in amino acids: CAIQGVDNQPQHF. CDR3 in DNA: TGTGCCATCCAGGGGGTGGACAATCAGCCCCAGCATTTT.

The genes are TRBV7-5 and TRBJ1-1. TRBV7-5 is a recognized pseudogene. The CDR3 loop spans 15 amino acids. CDR3 residues: CARSPRIGAGTEAFF. As DNA, the CDR3 is TGTGCCAGAAGCCCCCGGATAGGCGCGGGAACTGAAGCTTTCTTT.

In DNA form, the CDR3 reads TGTGCCAGCAGAGCCGCCACGTCCCCACAGTACTTC. This sequence encodes CASRAATSPQYF. This sequence joins TRBV27 and TRBJ2-7, with D hard to call. The CDR3 length is 12 residues. V was cut by 6 bases and J by 10 bases, with 16 bases left in between. Germline V gene sequence: CDR1 MNHEY, CDR2 SMNVEV (reference sequence).

The rearrangement joins TRBV6-1 to TRBJ2-7; 8 positions agree with TRBD2. Germline V gene data show CDR1 as MNHNS and CDR2 as SASEGT. CDR3 size: 14 residues. The ends lost 3 bases at V and 3 bases at J; junction bases unmatched: 4. The CDR3 sequence is CASSDTSGYYEQYF. The CDR3 DNA is TGTGCCAGCAGTGATACTAGCGGATACTACGAGCAGTACTTC.